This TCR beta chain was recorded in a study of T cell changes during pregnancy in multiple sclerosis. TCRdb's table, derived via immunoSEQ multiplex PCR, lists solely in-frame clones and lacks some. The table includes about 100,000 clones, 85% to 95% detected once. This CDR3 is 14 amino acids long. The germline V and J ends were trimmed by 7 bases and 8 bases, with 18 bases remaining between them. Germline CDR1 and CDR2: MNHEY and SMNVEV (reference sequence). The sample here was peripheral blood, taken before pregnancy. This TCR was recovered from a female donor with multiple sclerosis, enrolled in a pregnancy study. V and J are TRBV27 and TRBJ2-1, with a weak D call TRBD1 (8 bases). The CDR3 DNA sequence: TGTGCCAGCACCGCTAGGACAGGGAGGGATGAGCAGTTCTTC. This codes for CASTARTGRDEQFF.